A single sample gave rise to the 20 T cell receptor beta chains below, sequenced in a study of cytomegalovirus exposure and HLA in healthy donors. Both 60 Vbeta primers and 13 Jbeta primers went into the PCR. TCRdb keeps only in-frame clones here, not all; method: immunoSEQ multiplex PCR. The data hold just over 150,000 clones, with about 73% observed a single time. Source material: PBMCs. The receptors originated from a middle-aged woman in good health and CMV-seronegative.

V and J are TRBV9 and TRBJ1-3; D unclear. The CDR3 is 14 amino acids. The V gene lost 0 bases and the J gene lost 3 bases, with 7 bases spanning the gap. CDR1 is SGDLS, CDR2 YYNGEE, per germline. The CDR3 is CASSVAGFGNTIYF. The DNA for the CDR3 is TGTGCCAGCAGCGTAGCGGGATTTGGAAACACCATATATTTT.

The V call is TRBV2, the J call TRBJ1-3, with a tentative D call TRBD1 (5 bases). Germline CDR1 is SNHLY and CDR2 is FYNNEI. This CDR3 comprises 13 residues. Trimming pared 4 bases from V and 2 bases from J, leaving 6 bases between. In DNA, the CDR3 is TGTGCCAGCAGTGCACAGGCTGGAAACACCATATATTTT. Translating it yields CASSAQAGNTIYF.

Details on this clone: A junction end diverges from the germline sequence, so it may reflect a read error. The chain couples TRBV5-8 to TRBJ1-2; D gene unclear. CDR1 SGHTS and CDR2 YDEGEE come from the germline V gene. There are 12 residues in the CDR3. DNA for the CDR3: TGTGCCAGCAGCGGTCAAAACTATGGCTACCCCTTC. As protein: CASSGQNYGYPF.

The chain recombines TRBV19 with TRBJ1-5; D perhaps matches TRBD1 (5 bases). The CDR3 is 15 amino acids. Germline CDR1 and CDR2: LNHDA and SQIVND (reference sequence). The ends were cut back, 7 bases at V and 2 bases at J, with 15 bases in the middle. The CDR3 coding sequence is TGTGCCAGTACCCCATGGGGCTCCGGCAATCAGCCCCAGCATTTT. This sequence encodes CASTPWGSGNQPQHF.

A word on this clone: The junction shows a germline mismatch at one end, possibly a read error. CDR3 bases: TGTTCCAGCAGCAGGGGGGGAGCCTACGAGCAGTACTTC. It yields the protein CSSSRGGAYEQYF. V and J are TRBV7-9 and TRBJ2-7, with D perhaps assigned TRBD1 or TRBD2 (7 bases each). From germline, CDR1 is SEHNR and CDR2 FQNEAQ (reference sequence). The CDR3 loop spans 13 amino acids. The complete variable domain, with remaining parts taken from reference TRBV7-9 and TRBJ2-7, reads DTGVSQNPRHKITKRGQNVTFRCDPISEHNRLYWYRQTLGQGPEFLTYFQNEAQLEKSRLLSDRFSAERPKGSFSTLEIQRTEQGDSAMYLCSSSRGGAYEQYFGPGTRLTVT.

This rearrangement joins TRBV19 to TRBJ1-2; possible D gene TRBD1, 5 bases. Germline CDR1 is LNHDA and CDR2 is SQIVND (reference sequence). The CDR3 spans 14 residues. The ends were cut back, 7 bases at V and 8 bases at J, with 20 bases in the middle. The CDR3 reads CASTPNGRVWGYTF. DNA of the CDR3: TGTGCCAGTACCCCAAACGGCAGGGTCTGGGGCTACACCTTC.

This clone was found a few times. The V and J genes are TRBV5-4 and TRBJ1-4; 9 bases agree with TRBD1. CDR3 length: 13 residues. The trim removed 3 bases at V and 8 bases at J, leaving 2 bases unmatched. The V gene's germline CDR1 is SGHNT and CDR2 YYREEE (reference sequence). The CDR3 is CASSWTGEEKLFF. The CDR3 DNA follows: TGTGCCAGCAGCTGGACAGGGGAAGAAAAACTGTTTTTT. Variable domain in full (rest from reference TRBV5-4 and TRBJ1-4): ETGVTQSPTHLIKTRGQQVTLRCSSQSGHNTVSWYQQALGQGPQFIFQYYREEENGRGNFPPRFSGLQFPNYSSELNVNALELDDSALYLCASSWTGEEKLFFGSGTQLSVL.

V gene TRBV5-6 combines with J gene TRBJ1-2; weak D call: TRBD1 (6 bases). The CDR3 spans 15 residues. Germline loops: CDR1 SGHDT, CDR2 YYEEEE. The ends were cut back, 1 base at V and 4 bases at J, with 14 bases in the middle. CDR3 sequence reads: CASSLSGAQGYGYTF. The CDR3 DNA is TGTGCCAGCAGCTTGTCAGGGGCGCAAGGCTATGGCTACACCTTC.

The gene calls are TRBV19 and TRBJ2-1; 8 bases line up with TRBD2. CDR3 length: 14 residues. The V and J ends lost 5 bases and 5 bases, in that order; junction bases with no gene match: 5. Per the germline V gene, CDR1 is LNHDA and CDR2 is SQIVND (reference sequence). The CDR3 bases are TGTGCCAGTAGTCGCCTAGCGGGTAACAATGAGCAGTTCTTC. Translating it yields CASSRLAGNNEQFF.

CDR3 in amino acids: CASSPLDRLDYGYTF. The CDR3 DNA reads as TGTGCCAGCAGCCCTCTGGACAGACTCGACTATGGCTACACCTTC. This chain links TRBV2 with TRBJ1-2; D possibly corresponds to TRBD1 (6 bases). The CDR3 consists of 15 residues. Trimming took 6 bases from V and 3 from J, leaving 17 bases between them. Germline V gene lookup returns CDR1 SNHLY and CDR2 FYNNEI.

This chain joins TRBV6-6 and TRBJ1-5; tentatively, D is TRBD1 (6 bases). Trimming cost V 2 bases and J 0 bases, with 8 bases left between them. From germline, CDR1 is MNHNY and CDR2 SVGAGI (reference sequence). CDR3 length: 15 amino acids. CDR3 in DNA: TGTGCCAGCAGTTACGTACAGGGTAGCAATCAGCCCCAGCATTTT. Amino acids: CASSYVQGSNQPQHF.

CDR3 coding DNA: TGTGCCAGCAGCCCGGTACTGATTAACTATGGCTACACCTTC. This codes for CASSPVLINYGYTF. V usage is TRBV7-9 and J usage is TRBJ1-2, with D uncertain. The CDR3 is made up of 14 amino acids. V was cut by 5 bases and J by 1 base, with 11 bases left in between. Germline loops: CDR1 SEHNR, CDR2 FQNEAQ (reference sequence).

The chain couples TRBV18 to TRBJ2-5, with TRBD1 identical over 8 bases. Germline CDR1 reads KGHSH; CDR2 reads LQKENI. The junction had 8 bases not matched to a gene; V was cut back by 3 bases and J by 5 bases. The CDR3 runs to 15 residues. The CDR3 DNA sequence: TGTGCCAGCTCACCCGTGCAGGGGGCCTGGGAGACCCAGTACTTC. This translates into CASSPVQGAWETQYF.

The J gene is TRBJ1-2, the V gene TRBV5-1, with D possibly matching TRBD1 (5 bases). Trimming stripped 2 bases from V and 2 bases from J, with 13 bases between. Germline CDR1 reads SGHRS; CDR2 reads YFSETQ. The CDR3 spans 15 residues. CDR3 coding DNA: TGCGCCAGCAGCTTCTCTCCAGGGAGGAACTATGGCTACACCTTC. This encodes CASSFSPGRNYGYTF.

This rearrangement joins TRBV7-2 to TRBJ2-3, with 11 bases fitting TRBD2. V was clipped by 6 bases and J by 13 bases; unmatched bases: 12. The length of the CDR3 is 14 residues. CDR1 is SGHTA and CDR2 is FQGNSA in the germline V gene. The CDR3 loop is CASSPGTSGIREYF. In DNA form, the CDR3 reads TGTGCCAGCAGTCCCGGGACTAGCGGCATCCGGGAGTATTTT.

The CDR3 DNA reads TGTGCCAGTAGTCACCGACAGTACGAGCAGTACTTC. The encoded protein is CASSHRQYEQYF. The chain joins TRBV19 to TRBJ2-7, with D perhaps matching TRBD1 (5 bases). V dropped 5 bases and J dropped 4 bases, with 9 bases sitting between them. Germline V gene lookup returns CDR1 LNHDA and CDR2 SQIVND (reference sequence). The CDR3 totals 12 residues.

This clone was detected once. The chain links TRBV2 to TRBJ2-7; TRBD1 is a possible D gene (5 bases). Per the germline V gene, CDR1 is SNHLY and CDR2 is FYNNEI. The CDR3 loop spans 12 amino acids. V gave up 5 bases and J gave up 3 bases, with 8 bases separating them. In nucleotides, the CDR3 is TGTGCCAGCAGTCGACAGATCTACGAGCAGTACTTC. Protein: CASSRQIYEQYF.

The chain is built from TRBV19 and TRBJ2-3; TRBD1 might be the D (5 bases). Germline V gives CDR1 LNHDA, CDR2 SQIVND (reference sequence). This CDR3 region has 16 residues. Deletions cut 5 bases from V and 2 bases from J, with 17 bases between. The CDR3 loop is CASSPSPAGSTDTQYF. In nucleotides, the CDR3 is TGTGCCAGTAGTCCCAGTCCGGCAGGGTCCACAGATACGCAGTATTTT.

The chain uses TRBV7-6 and TRBJ1-2; 7 nucleotides line up with TRBD1. The CDR3 is 15 residues long. Unmatched junction bases numbered 9, after V lost 4 bases and J lost 4 bases. CDR1 and CDR2 (germline): SGHVS, FNYEAQ. CDR3 loop: CASSSRTGAGYGYTF. The CDR3 DNA is TGTGCCAGCAGCTCACGGACAGGCGCAGGCTATGGCTACACCTTC.

The chain is built from TRBV7-2 and TRBJ2-5; 8 bases are a match to TRBD2. After removal of 1 base from V and 4 bases from J, the junction contained 11 bases not matched to a gene. The CDR3 is made up of 17 amino acids. The germline V gene encodes CDR1 SGHTA and CDR2 FQGNSA. DNA of the CDR3: TGTGCCAGCAGCTTAGTGGGTACGGGGGGGCCGAGAGAGACCCAGTACTTC. Its protein product is CASSLVGTGGPRETQYF.